The sequence of this T cell receptor beta chain was determined in a study of blood T cell repertoires in COVID-19. Study-wide background: Samples came from the United States, Italy and Spain, spanning acute and convalescent COVID-19. T cells, B-cell-depleted T cells, or PBMCs provided the cDNA or gDNA that served as material.

Trimming took 3 bases from V and 0 from J, leaving 21 bases between them. The CDR3 totals 19 residues. Authors' methods: Amplification of reference gene primers was used by the study to estimate nucleated cell counts. Clones were sequenced by immunoSEQ multiplex PCR, and TCRdb holds only the in-frame ones, with some missing. V, J and clone size reflect that table, while D and trimming were determined from the DNA. The sample has roughly 250,000 clones; 75% to 90% are singletons. The chain combines TRBV5-3 with TRBJ1-4, with D unclear. TRBV5-3 carries the ORF label, with uncertain function. The sample was peripheral blood. This sequence originates from a woman aged 40-49 years with acute or convalescent COVID-19. This chain's CDR3 is CARSCTGRTSIATNEKLFF. CDR3 nucleotides: TGTGCCAGAAGCTGTACCGGGAGAACTTCTATTGCAACTAATGAAAAACTGTTTTTT.